This TCR beta chain was documented in a study of T cell responses to AZD1222 COVID-19 vaccine. Of note for this clone: Its target is unknown.

The germline gives CDR1 DFQATT, CDR2 SNEGSKA (reference sequence). V lost 3 bases to trimming and J lost 6 bases; unmatched junction nucleotides: 16. The CDR3 loop spans 16 amino acids. Method: immunoSEQ multiplex PCR; TCRdb's copy keeps in-frame clones and lacks some. This table holds some 70,000 clones, about four fifths found once. Study-level results: Repertoire collection took place solely once the T cell response had peaked. Mostly white British, mostly female donors; authors suggested clonal diversity may be underestimated.

The gene calls are TRBV20-1 and TRBJ1-1; 7 bases align to TRBD1. The receptor's source is an adult who received the AZD1222 COVID-19 vaccine. Sequenced material: peripheral blood, taken 28 days after the second AZD1222 dose. The DNA for the CDR3 is TGCAGTGCTAGTTCCCCAGGGGGTAGGATGAAGGCTGAAGCTTTCTTT. This sequence encodes CSASSPGGRMKAEAFF.